The text below deals with one T cell receptor beta chain. Antigen unknown. This may come from a read error, since a much larger clone is one base off. Without the conserved terminal phenylalanine or tryptophan, this CDR3 likely stems from a read error. The data belong to a study of prognosis after radiotherapy for stage I lung cancer. Study-wide points: Tumor specificity of expanded TCR clones went undetermined.

CDR3 of TCR beta was amplified from genomic DNA via a two-round multiplex PCR. Used in first-round PCR were primers specific to each TRBV and TRBJ gene. MiXCR was run by TCRdb on the multiplex PCR reads, yielding one entry per CDR3 protein. The sample carries about 59,000 distinct CDR3 sequences, about 26% recorded once. The sample consisted of PBMCs, taken before or after stereotactic body radiation therapy (not recorded which). The receptor's source is a donor aged 50 or older with non-small cell lung cancer.

This chain's CDR3 is CASSLVGVYGYTS. The CDR3 DNA reads TGTGCCAGCAGCTTAGTGGGAGTCTATGGCTACACCTCC. The chain uses TRBV7-2 and TRBJ1-2; D gene uncertain. V was pared by 1 base and J by 4 bases, with 7 bases between. The CDR3 spans 13 residues. CDR1 is SGHTA and CDR2 is FQGNSA in the germline V gene.